Below, 23 T cell receptor beta chains from the same sample are listed, as sequenced in a study of blood T cell repertoires in COVID-19. Assay: immunoSEQ multiplex PCR; the TCRdb copy retains only in-frame clones and omits some. The sample includes some 160,000 clones, roughly 80% seen only once; the top ten take about 3.7%. Material for sequencing was PBMCs or T cells enriched from blood (not recorded which). These receptors came from an older woman who had recovered from COVID-19.

This clone came up once. The rearrangement joins TRBV7-2 to TRBJ1-4, with 9 bases matching TRBD1. Germline CDR1 is SGHTA and CDR2 is FQGNSA. The CDR3 extends over 15 amino acids. Trimming removed 1 base from V and 4 bases from J; junction bases left unmatched: 1. The chain's CDR3 is CASSLGDRVNEKLFF. CDR3 DNA sequence: TGTGCCAGCAGCTTAGGGGACAGGGTTAATGAAAAACTGTTTTTT.

V is TRBV2 and J is TRBJ1-4, with D possibly being TRBD1 (5 bases). The CDR3 totals 13 residues. Germline V gene sequence: CDR1 SNHLY, CDR2 FYNNEI. V gave up 5 bases and J gave up 8 bases, with 12 bases separating them. CDR3 sequence reads: CASSLGGWEKLFF. In nucleotides, the CDR3 is TGTGCCAGCAGTCTCGGGGGTTGGGAAAAACTGTTTTTT.

This clone appeared a single time. The rearrangement joins TRBV9 to TRBJ2-3; 9 nucleotides align to TRBD2. After removal of 3 bases from V and 0 bases from J, the junction contained 5 bases not matched to a gene. The germline V gene has CDR1 SGDLS and CDR2 YYNGEE. This CDR3 is built from 16 residues. The CDR3 DNA follows: TGTGCCAGCAGCGCAGGGACTAGCCTGAGCACAGATACGCAGTATTTT. Translated, it gives CASSAGTSLSTDTQYF.

The chain is built from TRBV6-6 and TRBJ2-1; TRBD2 might be the D (5 bases). Germline V gives CDR1 MNHNY, CDR2 SVGAGI (reference sequence). The V end was cut by 6 bases, the J end by 10 bases, with 19 bases between. The CDR3 is made up of 14 amino acids. The CDR3, as DNA: TGTGCCAGCAGCTCCTATGAGAGAGCGGACGAGCAGTTCTTC. The encoded protein is CASSSYERADEQFF.

As concerns this clone: This sample includes further DNA sequences coding for the same CDR3. The V gene is TRBV3-1 (or the pseudogene TRBV3-2), the J gene TRBJ2-7, with 8 bases matching TRBD2. V lost 4 bases to trimming and J lost 2 bases; unmatched junction nucleotides: 4. The CDR3 runs to 14 residues. The V gene's germline CDR1 is LGHDT and CDR2 YNNKEL (reference sequence). CDR3 protein: CASSRSGGAYEQYF. The CDR3 DNA reads as TGTGCCAGCAGCCGGTCGGGGGGGGCCTACGAGCAGTACTTC.

This clone was recorded many times. The J gene is TRBJ2-7, the V gene TRBV24-1; D not resolved. Germline-derived CDR1 and CDR2 are KGHDR and SFDVKD. Trimming pared 8 bases from V and 3 bases from J, leaving 7 bases between. The CDR3 contains 11 residues. CDR3 nucleotide sequence: TGTGCCACCATCTACCGCTACGAGCAGTACTTC. Its translation: CATIYRYEQYF.

The chain links TRBV18 to TRBJ2-7; TRBD1 aligns across 8 bases. V was clipped by 2 bases and J by 3 bases; unmatched bases: 6. The CDR3 length is 15 residues. Germline V CDR1 and CDR2: KGHSH, LQKENI. The CDR3 DNA is TGTGCCAGCTCACCAAGGGGACAGGCTGTCTACGAGCAGTACTTC. As protein: CASSPRGQAVYEQYF.

This sequence joins TRBV5-1 and TRBJ2-3, with 7 positions matching TRBD2. The CDR3 spans 15 residues. J lost 10 bases, V lost 4 bases, and 15 bases had no gene match. Germline V gene data show CDR1 as SGHRS and CDR2 as YFSETQ. The CDR3 DNA sequence: TGCGCCAGCAGCCCGAAAGCGGGGTCAGAATTGGCGCAGTATTTT. Its translation: CASSPKAGSELAQYF. The full variable domain, with the rest looked up from reference TRBV5-1 and TRBJ2-3, is KAGVTQTPRYLIKTRGQQVTLSCSPISGHRSVSWYQQTPGQGLQFLFEYFSETQRNKGNFPGRFSGRQFSNSRSEMNVSTLELGDSALYLCASSPKAGSELAQYFGPGTRLTVL.

This chain uses TRBV4-2 with TRBJ1-2; D gene uncertain. The CDR3 is 16 residues long. V shed 0 bases and J shed 6 bases, with 17 bases lying between them. Germline V CDR1 and CDR2: LGHNA, YNFKEQ. The CDR3 nucleotides read TGTGCCAGCAGCCAAGAAGAGAGAAGCCCCATTGATGGCTACACCTTC. Translated: CASSQEERSPIDGYTF.

V usage is TRBV12-2 and J usage is TRBJ2-7; TRBD1 reflects the table's D call only, with no check against the DNA. TRBV12-2 is recorded as a pseudogene. CDR3 size: 15 residues. CDR3 DNA: TGTGCAAGTCGCTTAGCTAGGACAGGGCGCTACGAGCAGTACTTC. The encoded protein is CASRLARTGRYEQYF.

V is TRBV6-5 and J is TRBJ1-6; 7 bases agree with TRBD1. This CDR3 region has 14 residues. The germline V gene has CDR1 MNHEY and CDR2 SVGAGI. Losses at the gene ends were 5 bases for V and 8 bases for J; bases not matched to a gene: 6. The CDR3 nucleotides read TGTGCCAGCAGTATATTAACAGGGGATTCACCCCTCCACTTT. Its protein product is CASSILTGDSPLHF.

This clone showed up just a few times. V usage is TRBV5-4 and J usage is TRBJ1-2, with no clear D. The germline CDR1 and CDR2 sequences are SGHNT and YYREEE (reference sequence). The CDR3 runs to 14 residues. The ends were cut back, 4 bases at V and 8 bases at J, with 18 bases in the middle. The CDR3 sequence: CASSDDRGSGGYTF. The CDR3 DNA reads as TGTGCCAGCAGCGATGACCGGGGAAGTGGGGGCTACACCTTC.

V usage is TRBV5-1 and J usage is TRBJ1-5; the match to TRBD1 covers 9 bases. Germline CDR1 and CDR2: SGHRS and YFSETQ. CDR3 size: 16 residues. V lost 4 bases, J lost 0 bases, and 5 bases stayed unmatched. CDR3 loop: CASSPTGGYSNQPQHF. Here the CDR3 DNA reads TGCGCCAGCAGCCCGACAGGGGGGTATAGCAATCAGCCCCAGCATTTT.

The V call is TRBV6-5, the J call TRBJ1-2, with a possible D match to TRBD1 (5 bases). Trimming left V 9 bases short and J 4 bases short, with 12 bases between. CDR1 is MNHEY, CDR2 SVGAGI, per germline. The CDR3 runs 12 residues. CDR3 DNA: TGTGCCAGTTCGACAGTTTTCTATGGCTACACCTTC. Translated: CASSTVFYGYTF.

The V call is TRBV10-3, the J call TRBJ2-3; 7 bases match TRBD2. Losses at the gene ends were 6 bases for V and 2 bases for J; bases not matched to a gene: 14. There are 17 residues in the CDR3. CDR1 is ENHRY and CDR2 is SYGVKD in the germline V gene. The DNA for the CDR3 is TGTGCCATCAGAGGGATGTACGGAGCGGGGACCACAGATACGCAGTATTTT. It codes for CAIRGMYGAGTTDTQYF.

The chain couples TRBV13 to TRBJ2-2; a possible D gene is TRBD1 (5 bases). CDR1 is PRHDT and CDR2 is FYEKMQ in the germline V gene (reference sequence). V dropped 5 bases and J dropped 0 bases, with 10 bases sitting between them. The length of the CDR3 is 15 residues. CDR3 amino acids: CASSPQVPNTGELFF. The CDR3 coding sequence is TGTGCCAGCAGCCCACAGGTACCGAACACCGGGGAGCTGTTTTTT.

V usage is TRBV9 and J usage is TRBJ2-7; 11 nucleotides agree with TRBD1. J was trimmed by 3 bases and V by 3 bases; bases with no gene match: 2. CDR3 length: 14 residues. The germline CDR1 and CDR2 sequences are SGDLS and YYNGEE. CDR3 DNA: TGTGCCAGCAGCGGGGACAGGGGGGTCTACGAGCAGTACTTC. Its protein is CASSGDRGVYEQYF. Together with reference TRBV9 and TRBJ2-7, the CDR3 gives the full variable domain: DSGVTQTPKHLITATGQRVTLRCSPRSGDLSVYWYQQSLDQGLQFLIQYYNGEERAKGNILERFSAQQFPDLHSELNLSSLELGDSALYFCASSGDRGVYEQYFGPGTRLTVT.

This rearrangement joins TRBV30 to TRBJ1-3, with no clear D. The CDR3 runs 14 residues. From germline, CDR1 is GTSNPN and CDR2 SVGIG (reference sequence). Trimming left V 5 bases short and J 0 bases short, with 11 bases between. CDR3 amino acids: CAWQDGNSGNTIYF. Written as DNA, the CDR3 is TGTGCCTGGCAAGACGGGAACTCTGGAAACACCATATATTTT.

The DNA of the CDR3 is TGTGCCAGCAGACTCGACCGACTAGCGGGGGGGCCTTTGAGCACAGATACGCAGTATTTT. Protein product: CASRLDRLAGGPLSTDTQYF. The rearrangement links TRBV3-1 (or the pseudogene TRBV3-2) to TRBJ2-3, with 14 bases that match TRBD2. Losses at the gene ends were 6 bases for V and 0 bases for J; bases not matched to a gene: 14. CDR1 is LGHDT and CDR2 is YNNKEL in the germline V gene (reference sequence). The CDR3 contains 20 residues.

This chain connects TRBV6-5 to TRBJ1-4, with unresolved D. V shed 10 bases and J shed 0 bases, with 12 bases lying between them. The germline gives CDR1 MNHEY, CDR2 SVGAGI. CDR3 length: 14 residues. The chain's CDR3 is CATSLSATNEKLFF. CDR3 DNA: TGTGCCACCTCATTGAGTGCAACTAATGAAAAACTGTTTTTT.

V gene TRBV4-2 combines with J gene TRBJ2-3; a possible D gene is TRBD1 (6 bases). Germline CDR1 reads LGHNA; CDR2 reads YNFKEQ. This CDR3 contains 16 residues. V was shortened by 0 bases and J by 4 bases, with 14 bases between the two germline ends. The CDR3 region has the DNA TGTGCCAGCAGCCAAGATAGAACAGGGAGCGCAGATACGCAGTATTTT. Amino acids: CASSQDRTGSADTQYF.

The V gene is TRBV6-5, the J gene TRBJ1-2; 7 bases line up with TRBD1. The CDR3 sequence is 14 residues long. V shed 6 bases and J 3 bases; nucleotides not matched to a gene: 7. CDR1 and CDR2 (germline): MNHEY, SVGAGI. As DNA, the CDR3 is TGTGCCAGCAGATACGACAGGGTGGACTATGGCTACACCTTC. It codes for CASRYDRVDYGYTF.

The sample holds one count of this clone. J is TRBJ2-3 and V is TRBV4-1; no clear D. CDR1 and CDR2 from the germline V gene are MGHRA and YSYEKL. Trimming pared 1 base from V and 4 bases from J, leaving 9 bases between. The CDR3 loop spans 14 amino acids. The CDR3 region is CASSQVRDADTQYF. The DNA for the CDR3 is TGCGCCAGCAGCCAAGTGCGAGATGCAGATACGCAGTATTTT.